Listed here is a single T cell receptor beta chain. The entry originates in a study of blood T cell repertoires in COVID-19. Libraries were prepared by immunoSEQ multiplex PCR; TCRdb keeps only in-frame clonotypes and omits some of them. The top ten hold approximately 4.8% of the sample, which has roughly 200,000 clones, 83% seen once. Within 2 weeks of study entry, exposed participants had contacted a PCR-confirmed or clinician-diagnosed COVID-19 case. The V and J ends lost 4 bases and 5 bases, in that order; junction bases with no gene match: 11. This CDR3 is built from 16 residues. Germline V gives CDR1 LGHNA, CDR2 YNFKEQ.

This clonotype originated in a woman between 50 and 59 years old who had been exposed to COVID-19. Material for sequencing was PBMCs or T cells enriched from blood (not recorded which). The genes are TRBV4-2 and TRBJ1-1, with 9 positions matching TRBD1. CDR3 sequence: CASSPVGTGITTEAFF. The CDR3 DNA reads TGTGCCAGCAGCCCCGTTGGGACAGGGATTACGACTGAAGCTTTCTTT.